This T cell receptor beta chain was identified in a study of cytomegalovirus exposure and HLA in healthy donors. Germline CDR1 and CDR2: SGHRS and YFSETQ. This CDR3 contains 17 residues. V was clipped by 2 bases and J by 3 bases, with 20 bases between them. Vbeta (60) and Jbeta (13) primers were used in the PCR. This table comes from immunoSEQ multiplex PCR, and its TCRdb copy is limited to in-frame clones, with some not included. Here the sample spans about 87,000 clones, 70% to 85% being singletons. This clonotype originated in a man younger than 40 in good health and CMV-seropositive. This chain uses TRBV5-1 with TRBJ1-2; no definite D call. Sample: PBMCs. The CDR3 bases are TGCGCCAGCAGCTTCCGAGGTCGGAGTTCTGGAGACTATGGCTACACCTTC. Translation: CASSFRGRSSGDYGYTF.